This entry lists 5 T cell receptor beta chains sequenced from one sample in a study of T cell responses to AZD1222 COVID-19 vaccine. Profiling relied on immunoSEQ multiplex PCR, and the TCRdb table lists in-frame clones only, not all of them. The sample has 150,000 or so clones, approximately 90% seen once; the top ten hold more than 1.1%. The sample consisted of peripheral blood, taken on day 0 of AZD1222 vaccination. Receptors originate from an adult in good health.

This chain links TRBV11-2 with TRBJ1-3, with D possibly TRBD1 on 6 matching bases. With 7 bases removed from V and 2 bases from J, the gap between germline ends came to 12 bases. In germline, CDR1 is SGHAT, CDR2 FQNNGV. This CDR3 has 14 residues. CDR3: CASNKGGTGNTIYF. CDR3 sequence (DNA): TGTGCCAGCAACAAGGGGGGAACTGGAAACACCATATATTTT.

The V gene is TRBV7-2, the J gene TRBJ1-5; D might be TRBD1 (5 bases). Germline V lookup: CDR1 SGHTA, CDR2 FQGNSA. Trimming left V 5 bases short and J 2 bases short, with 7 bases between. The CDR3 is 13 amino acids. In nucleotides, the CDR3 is TGTGCCAGCAGCATACAGGGCAATCAGCCCCAGCATTTT. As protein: CASSIQGNQPQHF.

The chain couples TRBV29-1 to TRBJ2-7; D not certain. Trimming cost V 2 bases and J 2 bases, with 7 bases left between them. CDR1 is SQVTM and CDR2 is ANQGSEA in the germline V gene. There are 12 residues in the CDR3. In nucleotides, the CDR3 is TGCAGCGTTGAAAAGGTCCCCTACGAGCAGTACTTC. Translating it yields CSVEKVPYEQYF.

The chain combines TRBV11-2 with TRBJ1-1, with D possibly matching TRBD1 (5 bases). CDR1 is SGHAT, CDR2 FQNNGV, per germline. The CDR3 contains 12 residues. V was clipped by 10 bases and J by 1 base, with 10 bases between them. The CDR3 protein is CATSRGNTEAFF. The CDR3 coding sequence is TGTGCCACCAGTAGGGGGAACACTGAAGCTTTCTTT.

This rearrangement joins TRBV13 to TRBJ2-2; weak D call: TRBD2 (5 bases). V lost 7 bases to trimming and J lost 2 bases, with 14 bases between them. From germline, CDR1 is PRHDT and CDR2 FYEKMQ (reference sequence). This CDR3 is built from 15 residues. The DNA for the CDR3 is TGTGCCAGCACCCACATGGGGAGAAACACCGGGGAGCTGTTTTTT. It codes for CASTHMGRNTGELFF.